A selection of T cell receptor beta chains follows, all from one sample in a study of blood T cell repertoires in COVID-19. Method: immunoSEQ multiplex PCR; TCRdb's copy keeps in-frame clones and lacks some. This table holds roughly 350,000 clones, about nine tenths found once. Sequenced input: peripheral blood. The origin of the receptors is a woman aged 70-85 years with COVID-19, enrolled during active disease. The CDR3 runs from the conserved cysteine through the conserved F or W. A D gene is named only where the DNA matches it firmly. Not every row has a clone size; where given, it reads once, few, many or a size class.

CASRDYPGQVNYGYTF,TGTGCCAGCAGAGATTATCCGGGACAGGTTAACTATGGCTACACCTTC,TRBJ1-2,TRBD1,TRBV28,NA
CASILPSYEQYF,TGTGCCAGCATCCTCCCCTCCTACGAGCAGTACTTC,TRBJ2-7,NA,TRBV7-8,NA
CASSHLSYGYTF,TGCGCCAGCAGCCACTTATCCTATGGCTACACCTTC,TRBJ1-2,NA,TRBV4-1,NA
CASWEDSSPLGEQFF,TGTGCCAGCTGGGAAGACAGTAGCCCCCTAGGGGAGCAGTTCTTC,TRBJ2-1,NA,TRBV21-1,NA
CASSLIQRGGNEQFF,TGTGCCAGCAGCTTAATCCAGCGGGGGGGCAATGAGCAGTTCTTC,TRBJ2-1,TRBD2,TRBV7-2,NA
CASSQSPQGAGSNQPQHF,TGCGCCAGCAGTCAATCCCCCCAGGGGGCAGGCAGCAATCAGCCCCAGCATTTT,TRBJ1-5,TRBD1,TRBV23-1,NA
CASGLGDRGPVTNEKLFF,TGTGCTAGTGGTTTGGGGGACAGGGGGCCGGTGACTAATGAAAAACTGTTTTTT,TRBJ1-4,TRBD1,TRBV12-5,NA
CATSDPGTSGGETQYF,TGTGCCACCAGTGACCCAGGGACTAGCGGGGGGGAGACCCAGTACTTC,TRBJ2-5,TRBD2,TRBV24-1,NA
CAWSKRTGGGRVDTEAFF,TGTGCCTGGAGTAAAAGGACAGGGGGCGGTCGAGTGGACACTGAAGCTTTCTTT,TRBJ1-1,TRBD1,TRBV30,NA
CASSQEKGRTYGYTF,TGTGCCAGCAGCCAAGAAAAGGGGCGCACCTATGGCTACACCTTC,TRBJ1-2,NA,TRBV14,many
CASSERTSGGPRVGDTQYF,TGTGCCAGCAGTGAAAGGACTAGCGGGGGGCCAAGGGTCGGAGATACGCAGTATTTT,TRBJ2-3,TRBD2,TRBV6-1,NA
CASSADRARSNQPQHF,TGTGCCAGCAGTGCTGACAGGGCAAGGAGCAATCAGCCCCAGCATTTT,TRBJ1-5,TRBD1,TRBV6-1,NA
CASSLSRAGNQPQHF,TGTGCCAGCAGTTTAAGCAGGGCTGGCAATCAGCCCCAGCATTTT,TRBJ1-5,NA,TRBV6-5,NA
CASSPPRLVDTQYF,TGTGCCAGCAGTCCCCCTCGACTTGTAGATACGCAGTATTTT,TRBJ2-3,NA,TRBV6-2/TRBV6-3,few
CAASSPGGNYGYTF,TGTGCCGCATCCTCCCCCGGGGGGAACTATGGCTACACCTTC,TRBJ1-2,NA,TRBV6-5,NA
CASSQGGLNSPLHF,TGCGCCAGCAGCCAAGGTGGGCTTAATTCACCCCTCCACTTT,TRBJ1-6,NA,TRBV4-3,NA
CSVGHMNTEAFF,TGCAGCGTTGGACACATGAACACTGAAGCTTTCTTT,TRBJ1-1,NA,TRBV29-1,NA
CASSFSYSNYGYTF,TGTGCCAGCAGTTTTAGTTATTCTAACTATGGCTACACCTTC,TRBJ1-2,NA,TRBV28,NA
CASRAGTGGIPLHF,TGTGCCAGCAGAGCCGGGACAGGGGGTATACCCCTCCACTTT,TRBJ1-6,TRBD1,TRBV28,NA
CASSKGQVNYGYTF,TGTGCCAGCAGCAAAGGACAGGTTAACTATGGCTACACCTTC,TRBJ1-2,NA,TRBV21-1,NA
CASRLTGGLYEQYF,TGTGCCAGCCGCCTGACAGGGGGGCTCTACGAGCAGTACTTC,TRBJ2-7,TRBD1,TRBV11-1,once
CASSPPIQGAPEAFF,TGTGCCAGCAGTCCTCCAATCCAGGGGGCCCCCGAAGCTTTCTTT,TRBJ1-1,TRBD1,TRBV6-5,NA
CASHPRDSNYGYTF,TGTGCCAGCCACCCCCGGGACAGCAACTATGGCTACACCTTC,TRBJ1-2,TRBD1,TRBV7-9,NA
CASSYSWDREAFF,TGTGCCAGCAGTTACTCATGGGACAGGGAAGCTTTCTTT,TRBJ1-1,TRBD1,TRBV6-5,NA
CATIRGGAGYTF,TGTGCCACCATTCGGGGGGGCGCAGGCTACACCTTC,TRBJ1-2,NA,TRBV24-1,NA
CASRKIRVGSSYEQYF,TGTGCCAGCAGGAAAATCAGGGTAGGAAGCTCCTACGAGCAGTACTTC,TRBJ2-7,NA,TRBV2,NA
CASSFLEGQPQHF,TGTGCCAGCAGCTTCCTCGAGGGTCAGCCCCAGCATTTT,TRBJ1-5,NA,TRBV7-9,NA
CASSPTSGSYNEQFF,TGTGCCAGCAGCCCTACTAGCGGCTCCTACAATGAGCAGTTCTTC,TRBJ2-1,TRBD2,TRBV7-8,NA
CASSDSSQGSEEQFF,TGTGCCAGCAGTGACTCGTCACAGGGAAGCGAAGAGCAGTTCTTC,TRBJ2-1,NA,TRBV6-4,NA